The present TCR beta chain was sequenced within a study of shared clonotypes between healthy human individuals (dated by TCRdb to 2018 to 2020). Regarding the complete study: A few men and a couple of women, aged 18 to 49 years, made up the cohort. For each donor, CD4 naive and CD4 memory were each given three plates, CD8 naive was given two plates, and CD8 memory was given one plate. To estimate repertoire size and how much clonotypes are shared between individuals, the study performed deep sequencing of blood TCR repertoires from a handful of healthy adults. To increase sequencing depth and limit assay-specific biases, different laboratories used diverse techniques to prepare libraries and sequence TCR repertoires. Per donor, leukapheresis produced somewhere between about 0.94 and 9 billion PBMCs.

A distance of 14 bases separates the germline ends of V and J, which lose 4 bases and 6 bases respectively. For CDR1 and CDR2, the germline V gene lists SGHDT and YYEEEE. The CDR3 numbers 14 residues from cysteine through phenylalanine. The DNA shown is the 42-base CDR3, in frame from base 1. Using the deep immunoSEQ assay, TCR CDR3 regions were amplified from genomic DNA by multiplex PCR. Genomic DNA extracted from each cell subset was distributed evenly over all wells of several immunoSEQ 96-well plates, and each plate served as one replicate. For sorted subsets, each replicate PCR was loaded with 200 ng genomic DNA, equivalent to 30,000 or so T cell genomes. Purified libraries were quantified with a Qubit 3.0 fluorometer, sized on a Bioanalyzer 2100, and re-quantified with the KAPA Library Quantification kit. Every immunoSEQ 96-well plate was sequenced on a separate single-read 150-cycle Illumina NextSeq 550 flow cell. In the paper's pipeline: Because the immunoSEQ output held only junctional sequences and lacked quality scores, the filtering could not match the filtering applied to full-length reads. Sequences were annotated with PyIR, a Python wrapper for IgBLAST v1.9, and V/J genes and CDR3 were assigned using IMGT germline references. Reads were removed for weak V/J assignments (E-value above 1e-6), missing CDR3, stop codons, out-of-frame junctions, or ambiguous translated residues. V3J clonotypes were defined as sequences sharing an identical inferred V gene, J gene, and CDR3 amino acid sequence. To compute the percentage overlap between repertoires, the number of shared unique clonotypes was divided by the size of the smaller repertoire. Richness of each repertoire was evaluated using RTK rarefaction, the Chao1 estimator, and Recon v2.1 estimates of unobserved clonotypes. Generation probabilities were computed with OLGA for all TCRbeta clonotypes obtained by the gDNA method from a few donors. The source is immuneACCESS, and TCRdb retained only in-frame sequences with V and J called. Part of the clones is not carried over; for the studies checked, unresolved V genes explain less than half of this, and the remainder is unexplained. V and J calls and clone size are those listed in that table; D and trimming were worked out from the DNA. Here the sample has about 1.1 million clones; around 78% occur a single time. Clones ranked in the top ten supply 0.6% to 0.7% of the sample.

Healthy HIV-negative adults with no recently reported acute infections or vaccinations were included as donors. Only Caucasian adults living in Nashville, Tennessee, USA were represented among the donors. CD4+ T cells were enriched by magnetic negative selection, after which naive cells were positively selected on CD45RA and the negative fraction was taken as the memory subset. Blood was obtained by leukapheresis, after which PBMCs were separated by Ficoll-Histopaque density gradient centrifugation and cryopreserved in liquid nitrogen vapor phase. Purity and quantity of every magnetically sorted T cell population were checked by analytical flow cytometry. Each sorted fraction had its genomic DNA isolated and then quantified by UV absorbance on a Nanodrop 2000c. The study at large found these results: Because the study included only a small number of donors, the genetic and exposure-history diversity represented was limited. Sharing across four donors was observed for approximately 5% of naive CD4, over 3% of naive CD8, about 2.3% of memory CD4, and about 0.4% of memory CD8 clonotypes. Compared with non-shared clonotypes, clonotypes shared by all four sorted-subset donors had higher generation probabilities. Sampling was restricted to blood, and TCR repertoires in tissues likely differ from the TCR repertoires found in blood. Incomplete sequencing was indicated by rarefaction of sorted-subset datasets, despite the large sequencing depth. Larger estimated clonotype richness was generally found for naive subsets than for memory subsets. Pairwise subsampling led to the expectation that sequencing depth would affect the degree of clonotype sharing among donors.

This clone was seen just once. Its antigen remains undetermined. Qualities for individual bases were not recorded, and no much larger clone is one base off. The chain is assembled from TRBV5-6 and TRBJ2-4; TRBD2 is possibly the D segment (6 matching bases). The source of this sequence is a man between 18 and 29 years old in good health. Some clones in this sample may be carry-over from other donors' samples. The sequencing sample was made of memory CD4+ T cells from PBMCs. The cell subset or site tag for this specimen amounts to: CD45RA-negative fraction. The CDR3 region has the sequence CASSRVEGGNIQYF. At the DNA level, the sequence is TGTGCCAGCAGCCGGGTCGAGGGAGGAAACATTCAGTACTTC.